What follows describes a single TCR beta chain. All enrollees were roughly 18 to 89 years old and from approximately 24 US areas. The data were taken from a study of blood T cell repertoires in COVID-19. This CDR3 comprises 13 residues. The germline V gene has CDR1 GTSNPN and CDR2 SVGIG (reference sequence). V lost 3 bases to trimming and J lost 4 bases, with 9 bases between them. Only in-frame clones appear in the TCRdb table, and some are missing; sequencing was by immunoSEQ multiplex PCR. The data show some 490,000 clones, 88% seen once. This chain joins TRBV30 and TRBJ1-4; D possibly corresponds to TRBD1 (5 bases). The specimen sequenced was PBMCs or T cells enriched from blood (not recorded which). The receptor comes from a woman aged 55-69 years who had recovered from COVID-19. CDR3 DNA sequence: TGTGCCTGGAGCAAGGGGAATAATGAAAAACTGTTTTTT. This codes for CAWSKGNNEKLFF.